Listed here is a single T cell receptor beta chain. Its cognate antigen is unknown. The PCR employed 60 Vbeta primers together with 13 Jbeta primers. Profiled with immunoSEQ multiplex PCR; TCRdb holds only in-frame clones, not every one. The table has 170,000 or so clones, about 81% seen once. This entry is derived from a study of cytomegalovirus exposure and HLA in healthy donors. Study observations and caveats: In a later analysis, several top co-occurrence clusters appeared linked to parvovirus B19, influenza, CMV and Epstein-Barr virus. The study dropped some indistinguishable V segments, TRBV6-2 and TRBV6-3 among them. In a later analysis, V- and J-gene trimming of beta chains associated with a DCLRE1C missense variant, replicated independently.

Trimming pared 6 bases from V and 7 bases from J, leaving 19 bases between. The CDR3 length is 14 residues. In germline, CDR1 is SGDLS, CDR2 YYNGEE. This rearrangement joins TRBV9 to TRBJ2-5; weak D call: TRBD1 (6 bases). Material: PBMCs. The source is a woman under 40 in good health and CMV-seronegative. CDR3 sequence reads: CASTFNRDQGTQYF. CDR3 bases: TGTGCCAGCACCTTCAACAGGGATCAGGGGACCCAGTACTTC.